This is a list of T cell receptor beta chains from one sample in a study of T cells expressing NK-cell markers. TCRdb reanalyzed the 5' RACE reads, giving one entry per CDR3 protein sequence and no DNA. The data include some 390,000 distinct CDR3 sequences; the top ten clones carry about 10%. Sequencing input: blood T cells: a sorted CD56 or NKG2C T cell subset, CD4+ or CD8+ T cells, or bulk PBMC T cells (not recorded which). These receptors were obtained from a woman between 45 and 60 years old in good health. Each CDR3 is given with its conserved first and last residue.

v_call	j_call	cdr3_aa
TRBV5-1	TRBJ2-1	CASREREGHEQFF
TRBV5-5	TRBJ2-1	CASSPLAGINNEQFF
TRBV30	TRBJ2-4	CAWSGTKNIQYF
TRBV5-1	TRBJ2-1	CASSLGDVHNEQFF
TRBV24-1	TRBJ2-1	CATSDPTRYNEQFF
TRBV2	TRBJ1-6	CASSEARDSPLHF
TRBV7-2	TRBJ1-2	CASSLVRGHGYTF
TRBV20-1	TRBJ2-1	CSAPDSWSSEQFF
TRBV12-3/TRBV12-4	TRBJ2-3	CASSLHRPGTDTQYF
TRBV4-2	TRBJ1-1	CASRRDSGDTEAFF
TRBV9	TRBJ2-1	CASSGSSSGATYNEQFF
TRBV27	TRBJ2-7	CASSFLGGGHEQYF
TRBV10-3	TRBJ2-7	CAISPDRRNEQYF
TRBV4-1	TRBJ1-1	CASSQVVPNTEAFF
TRBV29-1	TRBJ2-1	CSALAGGPPEQFF
TRBV7-6	TRBJ1-3	CASSRRAISGNTIYF
TRBV5-6	TRBJ2-1	CASSLGGTGGPYNEQFF
TRBV29-1	TRBJ2-2	CSVGILGEAGELFF
TRBV5-5	TRBJ2-1	CASAPSALNYNEQFF
TRBV5-1	TRBJ1-2	CASSLGQGEGNYGYTF
TRBV4-1	TRBJ2-7	CASTPIGGITYEQYF
TRBV19	TRBJ2-1	CASSTSVGAEQFF
TRBV28	TRBJ1-5	CASCSGQPQHF
TRBV10-3	TRBJ2-5	CAISDGALETQYF